The 10 T cell receptor beta chains in this list originate from one sample, sequenced in a study of identical twins. In TCRdb, the 5' RACE reads were re-called with MiXCR into one record per CDR3 protein. The sample has roughly 250,000 distinct CDR3 sequences; around 7% are singletons. The same data also went into a second study, on yellow fever vaccine responses in identical twins.

The sample comprised memory (CD45RO+) T cells sorted from blood. The receptor source for this set is a woman aged 18-29 years in good health.

This clonotype was recorded at least ten times. The rearrangement joins TRBV2 to TRBJ2-5; D uncertain. From germline, CDR1 is SNHLY and CDR2 FYNNEI. With 3 bases removed from V and 5 bases from J, the gap between germline ends came to 16 bases. The CDR3 is made up of 15 amino acids. The CDR3 spells CASSDYSFSLETQYF. The CDR3 nucleotides are TGTGCCAGCAGTGATTACTCGTTCAGTTTGGAGACCCAGTACTTC.

There are many counts of this clonotype. The V call is TRBV5-1, the J call TRBJ2-6; weak D call: TRBD1 (6 bases). The CDR3 totals 15 residues. The V end lost 4 bases, the J end lost 10 bases, and 18 bases lay between the germline ends. Germline V lookup: CDR1 SGHRS, CDR2 YFSETQ. In DNA, the CDR3 is TGCGCCAGCAGCCTGAATGGACAGATATTGAACGTCCTGACTTTC. Its translation is CASSLNGQILNVLTF.

This rearrangement joins TRBV2 to TRBJ2-7, with D possibly being TRBD2 (6 bases). CDR1 and CDR2 from the germline V gene are SNHLY and FYNNEI. V shed 7 bases and J shed 0 bases, with 13 bases lying between them. CDR3 length: 14 residues. The CDR3 DNA follows: TGTGCCAGCAAGGGTTCCGGGAGCTCCTACGAGCAGTACTTC. The encoded protein is CASKGSGSSYEQYF.

This chain connects TRBV10-3 to TRBJ2-1; 9 bases line up with TRBD2. V trimming: 3 bases; J trimming: 3 bases; junction bases outside the gene matches: 3. The CDR3 totals 15 residues. Germline V lookup: CDR1 ENHRY, CDR2 SYGVKD. The CDR3 bases are TGTGCCATCAGTGACAAGCGGGAGGACTACAATGAGCAGTTCTTC. Its translation: CAISDKREDYNEQFF.

This clonotype was detected a few times. J is TRBJ2-1 and V is TRBV5-1; 9 bases align to TRBD2. The CDR3 has 15 amino acids. Per the germline V gene, CDR1 is SGHRS and CDR2 is YFSETQ. The V segment lost 6 bases and the J segment 2 bases; nucleotides outside the gene matches: 6. As DNA, the CDR3 is TGCGCCAGCAATCTAGCGGGAAATCCCTACAATGAGCAGTTCTTC. Amino acid sequence: CASNLAGNPYNEQFF.

The chain has TRBV7-9 and TRBJ1-5; D gene unclear. The CDR3 runs 14 residues. V was clipped by 8 bases and J by 4 bases, with 15 bases between them. The germline V gene has CDR1 SEHNR and CDR2 FQNEAQ (reference sequence). CDR3 sequence reads: CASGRTETNQPQHF. CDR3 coding DNA: TGTGCCAGCGGCCGTACAGAGACAAATCAGCCCCAGCATTTT.

This clonotype was counted a few times. This rearrangement joins TRBV12-3 or TRBV12-4 to TRBJ1-6, with TRBD1 identical over 7 bases. Trimming at V came to 4 bases and at J to 7 bases, leaving 10 bases not matched to a gene. The CDR3 spans 16 residues. CDR3 amino acids: CASSSQDRAVNSPLHF. In nucleotides, the CDR3 is TGTGCCAGCAGTTCACAAGACAGGGCTGTCAATTCACCCCTCCACTTT.

The sample holds many counts of this clonotype. The chain combines TRBV2 with TRBJ1-5; D is perhaps TRBD1 (5 bases). CDR3 length: 14 residues. Trimming took off 3 bases at V and 6 bases at J, with 12 bases between the two ends. The germline CDR1 and CDR2 sequences are SNHLY and FYNNEI. The CDR3, as DNA: TGTGCCAGCAGTGAGGTTCCAGGGCGTCAGCCCCAGCATTTT. Protein sequence: CASSEVPGRQPQHF.

This clonotype was detected only a few times. The genes are TRBV27 and TRBJ1-1; a weak D match, TRBD1 (5 bases). The germline CDR1 and CDR2 sequences are MNHEY and SMNVEV (reference sequence). The CDR3 runs to 11 residues. The V end lost 10 bases, the J end lost 8 bases, and 14 bases lay between the germline ends. The CDR3 loop is CATRRGREAFF. The CDR3 bases are TGTGCCACCCGCCGGGGCCGGGAAGCTTTCTTT.

The V and J genes are TRBV20-1 and TRBJ2-5, with D uncertain. V was cut by 4 bases and J by 0 bases, with 6 bases left in between. CDR3 length equals 12 residues. Germline CDR1 DFQATT, CDR2 SNEGSKA (reference sequence). CDR3 DNA: TGCAGTGCTAAAAGGGACCAAGAGACCCAGTACTTC. The encoded protein is CSAKRDQETQYF.